Sequencing of this TCR beta chain was carried out in a study of blood T cells in healthy people across ages. Primers used in a second PCR of roughly 6 to 12 cycles were a sample-barcoded 5' primer and a J-beta primer mix. TCRdb re-called the 5' RACE reads with MiXCR, one entry per CDR3 protein. Found here are about 930,000 distinct CDR3 sequences, just under 30% of them singletons; the top ten hold roughly a tenth. Trimming shortened V by 2 bases and J by 5 bases, and 7 bases separated the two germline ends. Germline V gene data show CDR1 as SGHTA and CDR2 as FQGTGA. CDR3 size: 13 residues. This clonotype has ten or more counts. A further study also used this sample, focusing on T cells of mothers and their children. As that report states: Sequencing got over 8.5 million TCR beta CDR3 reads from each mother and several million from each child.

This receptor was identified in a woman between 35 and 50 years old in good health. The chain joins TRBV7-3 to TRBJ2-1; D remains ambiguous. Sequencing was done on a sample of blood. The CDR3 protein is CASSLGANNEQFF. The CDR3 region has the DNA TGTGCCAGCAGCTTAGGCGCGAACAATGAGCAGTTCTTC.